This TCR beta chain comes out of a study of OX40 agonist ivuxolimab in advanced cancers. About the full investigation: Ivuxolimab was a fully human IgG2 agonistic monoclonal antibody targeting the costimulatory receptor OX40 (CD134). The monotherapy dose-escalation portion (N ≈ 52 patients) of the phase I ivuxolimab trial is reported in the paper. Intravenous ivuxolimab was administered to patients every 2 weeks at six dose levels: 0.01, 0.1, 0.3, 1.5, 3 and 10 mg/kg. Patients were allowed to have had prior anti-PD-1, anti-PD-L1 or anti-CTLA-4 therapy, and approximately 39% of the dose-escalation patients had been treated with checkpoint inhibitors. Among the 50 to 55 dose-escalation patients, about 19 had hepatocellular carcinoma, approximately 15 melanoma, 9 renal cell carcinoma and 9 head and neck cancer. The dose-escalation cohort was around 84% male with a mean age of about 60 years, ranging from roughly 23 to 90. The point of sequencing TCRbeta in the periphery was to test whether ivuxolimab changed TCR sequence diversity and drove clonal T-cell expansion. Partial responses occurred in three dose-escalation patients: two with cutaneous melanoma and one with hepatocellular carcinoma.

Patients with autoimmune disease history or receiving systemic immunosuppression were excluded from the trial. Peripheral blood for TCR sequencing was collected from all dose cohorts at baseline, on cycle 4 day 1, and on cycle 7 day 1. The samples were taken from a phase I, first-in-human, multicenter, open-label dose-escalation trial of ivuxolimab. Adults with locally advanced or metastatic melanoma, renal cell, hepatocellular, or head and neck squamous cell carcinoma were enrolled in the trial. Before TCR sequencing, CD4+ T cells and CD8+ T cells were sorted from peripheral blood as separate populations. Notes on this clone: No cognate antigen has been identified for it. Base-call qualities are not available, and no considerably larger clone is one nucleotide away.

What the authors observed across the whole study: In partial responders in the 0.1-3.0 mg/kg groups, normalized peripheral clonal expansion was found to be among the lowest, especially among CD8+ T cells. Antigen specificity was not determined for the clonally expanded peripheral T cells. Low levels of normalized T-cell clonal expansion were also seen in some patients who did not respond. After ivuxolimab, CD8+ T cells had more expanded clones than CD4+ T cells on average. At doses from 0.1 to 3.0 mg/kg, clonal expansion was seen in both CD4+ and CD8+ blood T cells between baseline and week 6.

Reading from cysteine to phenylalanine, the CDR3 counts 18 amino acids. Of the read, only the CDR3 DNA is kept; its 54 bases are in frame from base 1. The germline V gene (reference sequence) gives CDR1 as SGHKS and CDR2 as YYEKEE. The V end gives up 0 bases and the J end 8 bases, leaving 16 bases in the junction not matched to a gene. Genomic DNA was isolated from the sorted cells so that the TCRbeta CDR3 region could be sequenced. The immunoSEQ Assay was used to sequence the TCRbeta CDR3 regions. The table was pulled from immuneACCESS by TCRdb, which kept in-frame rearrangements only. Such tables lose some clones; where checked, under half of the loss comes from unresolved V genes, and the rest has no known cause. The table for this sample lists tens of thousands of clones; about 88% of them were counted only once. Around 0.38% of the sample lies in the top ten.

The chain joins TRBV5-5 to TRBJ1-4; 7 nucleotides in the junction match TRBD1. This receptor was identified in an adult with an advanced solid tumor such as melanoma, head and neck, liver or kidney cancer. This specimen consisted of CD4+ or CD8+ T cells sorted from blood, obtained in a trial of the OX40 agonist ivuxolimab. The CDR3 reads CASSLGDIYRGGREKLFF. At the DNA level, the sequence is TGTGCCAGCAGCTTGGGGGACATTTACAGGGGAGGAAGGGAAAAACTGTTTTTT.